The 32 T cell receptor beta chains reported below all come from one sample, sequenced in a study of metastatic and nonmetastatic thyroid tumors. Among the patients, none had received any treatment before thyroid surgery. TCRdb re-processed the PCR reads through MiXCR. The table lists over 15,000 clones, under 35% of them singletons. The sequencing input was blood. The receptors shown here come from a female donor with papillary thyroid cancer or a benign thyroid nodule (not recorded which). Some clones in this sample may be carry-over from other donors' samples.

This clone ranks as medium-sized. V gene TRBV20-1 combines with J gene TRBJ1-4, with D possibly TRBD1 on 5 matching bases. The CDR3 sequence is 14 residues long. The germline V gene encodes CDR1 DFQATT and CDR2 SNEGSKA (reference sequence). V was shortened by 6 bases and J by 7 bases, with 18 bases between the two germline ends. This CDR3 is CSAIPRPGREKLFF. The CDR3 DNA reads as TGCAGTGCAATCCCCCGCCCGGGGCGTGAAAAACTGTTTTTT.

As for this clone: At one end, the junction sequence differs from germline, possibly due to a read error. The chain recombines TRBV10-3 with TRBJ2-5, with 10 nucleotides matching TRBD2. Germline CDR1 reads ENHRY; CDR2 reads SYGVKD. The CDR3 length is 19 residues. CDR3 nucleotide sequence: TGTGCCATCAGTGAAGAAGGAGTGCTAGCGGGGGCCAAAAGGTTGACCCAATACTTC. As protein: CAISEEGVLAGAKRLTQYF.

This clone is labeled as medium-sized. The chain is built from TRBV6-5 and TRBJ2-2; 9 positions agree with TRBD1. This CDR3 has 17 residues. Germline V gives CDR1 MNHEY, CDR2 SVGAGI. V lost 0 bases to trimming and J lost 4 bases; unmatched junction nucleotides: 6. Here the CDR3 reads CASSYSSRDRVTGELFF. In nucleotides, the CDR3 is TGTGCCAGCAGTTACTCCAGCCGGGACAGGGTCACCGGGGAGCTGTTTTTT.

By share, this clone counts as medium-sized. The genes are TRBV6-5 and TRBJ2-7, with D possibly TRBD1 on 6 matching bases. Germline V gene sequence: CDR1 MNHEY, CDR2 SVGAGI. V was trimmed by 0 bases and J by 2 bases, leaving 11 bases between them. CDR3 length: 15 residues. CDR3 protein: CASSYSNRAAYEQYF. For the CDR3, the DNA is TGTGCCAGCAGTTACTCGAACAGGGCGGCCTACGAGCAGTACTTC.

In this sample, this clone turned up a few times. The rearrangement uses TRBV2 and TRBJ1-2, with D perhaps TRBD1 (6 bases). The CDR3 runs to 9 residues. Germline assignment: CDR1 SNHLY and CDR2 FYNNEI. The CDR3 DNA sequence: TGTGAGGGGGACTATGGCTACACCTTC. It translates to CEGDYGYTF.

This clone was counted at least ten times. Other DNA sequences in the sample encode the same CDR3. The J gene is TRBJ1-6, the V gene TRBV4-2, with D possibly being TRBD1 (5 bases). V was clipped by 3 bases and J by 7 bases, with 19 bases between them. The CDR3 has 17 residues. Germline CDR1 is LGHNA and CDR2 is YNFKEQ. CDR3 in DNA: TGTGCCAGCAGCCAGTCCCCCGCTGGGACGACCAATTCACCCCTCCACTTT. This encodes CASSQSPAGTTNSPLHF.

The gene calls are TRBV6-2 or TRBV6-3 and TRBJ2-1; 14 bases are a match to TRBD2. The CDR3 sequence is 19 residues long. The trim removed 5 bases at V and 7 bases at J, leaving 16 bases unmatched. Germline CDR1 MNHEY, CDR2 SVGEGT. The CDR3 loop reads CASSRGLAGGFVSWNEQFF. Here the CDR3 DNA reads TGTGCCAGCAGTCGCGGACTAGCGGGAGGATTCGTCAGTTGGAATGAGCAGTTCTTC.

This clone was counted many times. This specimen includes other DNA sequences encoding the same CDR3. CDR3 amino acids: CASSPEQGSSNEQFF. As DNA, the CDR3 is TGTGCCAGCTCACCAGAACAGGGAAGTTCTAATGAGCAGTTCTTC. The V and J genes are TRBV18 and TRBJ2-1; weak D call: TRBD1 (6 bases). CDR1 KGHSH and CDR2 LQKENI come from the germline V gene. CDR3 length equals 15 residues. Trimming removed 2 bases at V and 7 bases at J, with 15 bases between.

This chain uses TRBV7-2 with TRBJ1-2; D gene unclear. Per germline, CDR1 SGHTA and CDR2 FQGNSA. The germline V and J ends were trimmed by 6 bases and 9 bases, with 14 bases remaining between them. This CDR3 contains 12 residues. DNA of the CDR3: TGTGCCAGCAGTACAGTGTATAAGTGCTACACCTTC. Protein product: CASSTVYKCYTF.

This clone has a count of ten or more. A much larger clone lies a single base off, so this may be a read error. The chain joins TRBV3-1 to TRBJ2-3; the D call may be TRBD1 or TRBD2 (5 bases each). CDR1 LGHDT and CDR2 YNNKEL come from the germline V gene (reference sequence). CDR3 size: 14 residues. The CDR3 sequence is CASSPPRGTGTQYF. In DNA form, the CDR3 reads TGTGCCAGCAGCCCCCCCCGGGGAACAGGTACGCAGTATTTT.

This clone ranks as medium-sized. Within the sample, other DNA sequences also encode this same CDR3. The chain couples TRBV28 to TRBJ2-7, with 7 positions matching TRBD1. CDR1 and CDR2 from the germline V gene are MDHEN and SYDVKM. CDR3 length: 13 residues. Germline trimming cut 6 bases from V and 7 bases from J; bases unmatched to any gene: 9. The CDR3 loop reads CASSLGTAGEQYF. The CDR3 DNA sequence: TGTGCCAGCAGCCTTGGGACAGCCGGTGAGCAGTACTTC.

The V call is TRBV11-2, the J call TRBJ2-1; D is unclear. Germline V gene data show CDR1 as SGHAT and CDR2 as FQNNGV. The CDR3 sequence is 17 residues long. V was cut by 5 bases and J by 2 bases, with 19 bases left in between. The CDR3 protein is CASSQFGPKRTYNEQFF. The DNA for the CDR3 is TGTGCCAGCAGCCAGTTTGGACCAAAAAGGACCTACAATGAGCAGTTCTTC. The whole variable domain, remainder taken from reference TRBV11-2 and TRBJ2-1, is EAGVAQSPRYKIIEKRQSVAFWCNPISGHATLYWYQQILGQGPKLLIQFQNNGVVDDSQLPKDRFSAERLKGVDSTLKIQPAKLEDSAVYLCASSQFGPKRTYNEQFFGPGTRLTVL.

Remarks on this clone: No conserved phenylalanine or tryptophan ends this CDR3, so it is likely a read error. The DNA is left out, because the CDR3 cannot be placed on it with certainty; the CDR3 is given as TCRdb lists it. V is TRBV6-2 or TRBV6-3 and J is TRBJ2-5. The CDR3 spans 13 residues, counting both ends. CDR1 and CDR2 from the germline V gene are MNHEY and SVGEGT. CDR3 sequence: CASTQRFQETQCI.

V is TRBV7-2 and J is TRBJ1-2, with 7 bases matching TRBD1. The CDR3 spans 15 residues. V trimming: 5 bases; J trimming: 4 bases; junction bases outside the gene matches: 10. CDR1 is SGHTA and CDR2 is FQGNSA in the germline V gene. The CDR3 nucleotides are TGTGCCAGCAGCCCGACAGGACAGGCTTCCTATGGCTACACCTTC. Translating gives CASSPTGQASYGYTF.

This sequence joins TRBV29-1 and TRBJ1-2; TRBD1 is a possible D gene (5 bases). The CDR3 has 13 residues. The V end lost 5 bases, the J end lost 4 bases, and 14 bases lay between the germline ends. In germline, CDR1 is SQVTM, CDR2 ANQGSEA. Written as DNA, the CDR3 is TGCAGCGTTCGGGGTAGGGGAGGCTATGGCTACACCTTC. As protein: CSVRGRGGYGYTF.

This clone qualifies as medium-sized (0.01 to 0.1%). The sample has other DNA sequences that encode this CDR3 too. The chain has TRBV9 and TRBJ2-7, with D maybe TRBD1 (5 bases). The V gene lost 0 bases and the J gene lost 3 bases, with 10 bases spanning the gap. The germline CDR1 and CDR2 sequences are SGDLS and YYNGEE. The CDR3 is 14 residues long. CDR3 DNA sequence: TGTGCCAGCAGCGTAGGTCCAGGGTACTACGAGCAGTACTTC. Its protein product is CASSVGPGYYEQYF.

This clone is deemed medium-sized (0.01 to 0.1%). The V and J genes are TRBV2 and TRBJ2-7, with TRBD2 matching over 7 bases. The CDR3 extends over 13 amino acids. Germline V CDR1 and CDR2: SNHLY, FYNNEI. V gave up 3 bases and J gave up 7 bases; unmatched junction bases: 6. The CDR3 spells CASSEAPGGEQYF. The CDR3 nucleotides read TGTGCCAGCAGTGAGGCCCCGGGGGGAGAGCAGTACTTC.

Remarks on this clone: With a much larger clone just one base away, this may be a read error. J is TRBJ1-5 and V is TRBV7-9; no firm D call. The germline gives CDR1 SEHNR, CDR2 FQNEAQ (reference sequence). The CDR3 is 15 amino acids. CDR3 region: CASSLDQRCNQPQHF. In nucleotides, the CDR3 is TGTGCCAGCAGCTTGGACCAGCGGTGCAATCAGCCTCAGCATTTT.

This clone has a count of ten or more. The chain couples TRBV10-3 to TRBJ1-1, with D possibly matching TRBD1 (6 bases). CDR3 length: 15 residues. Trimming removed 3 bases from V and 5 bases from J, with 16 bases in between. Per the germline V gene, CDR1 is ENHRY and CDR2 is SYGVKD. CDR3 protein: CAISDLNHRETEAFF. CDR3 DNA: TGTGCCATCAGTGACCTCAACCACAGGGAAACTGAAGCTTTCTTT.

This clone appeared a few times. This CDR3 reads CASSELEFHDEQFF. In DNA, the CDR3 is TGTGCCAGCAGCGAGCTGGAGTTCCACGATGAGCAGTTCTTC. This chain joins TRBV6-1 and TRBJ2-1; no firm D call. Germline assignment: CDR1 MNHNS and CDR2 SASEGT. There are 14 residues in the CDR3. Trimming removed 6 bases from V and 8 bases from J, with 17 bases in between.

The sample holds many counts of this clone. This chain uses TRBV20-1 with TRBJ2-5, with 11 bases matching TRBD2. The V gene end was trimmed by 5 bases and the J gene end by 4 bases; junction bases not matched to a gene: 9. Germline V gene lookup returns CDR1 DFQATT and CDR2 SNEGSKA (reference sequence). CDR3 size: 15 residues. For the CDR3, the DNA is TGCAGTGCTCCCCAAGGACTAGCGGGTCGAGAGACCCAGTACTTC. Translated, it gives CSAPQGLAGRETQYF.

This clone was picked up many times. This chain uses TRBV5-4 with TRBJ1-2; D might be TRBD1 (5 bases). V was pared by 0 bases and J by 4 bases, with 13 bases between. The CDR3 consists of 15 residues. Germline loops: CDR1 SGHNT, CDR2 YYREEE (reference sequence). The CDR3: CASSLGDDGPYGYTF. In nucleotides, the CDR3 is TGTGCCAGCAGCTTGGGGGACGACGGCCCCTATGGCTACACCTTC.

This clone was counted ten times or more. The chain uses TRBV13 and TRBJ2-1; TRBD2 agrees at 14 bases. Trimming took 2 bases from V and 9 from J; bases not matched to a gene: 9. The CDR3 runs 17 residues. Germline CDR1 is PRHDT and CDR2 is FYEKMQ (reference sequence). CDR3 coding DNA: TGTGCCAGCAGCTTAAAACCGACTAGCGGGGGGGCAGGTGAGCAGTTCTTC. Translating it yields CASSLKPTSGGAGEQFF. Complete variable domain (other parts from reference TRBV13 and TRBJ2-1): AAGVIQSPRHLIKEKRETATLKCYPIPRHDTVYWYQQGPGQDPQFLISFYEKMQSDKGSIPDRFSAQQFSDYHSELNMSSLELGDSALYFCASSLKPTSGGAGEQFFGPGTRLTVL.

The chain couples TRBV5-1 to TRBJ2-5; D remains ambiguous. V was shortened by 4 bases and J by 2 bases, with 18 bases between the two germline ends. CDR1 is SGHRS, CDR2 YFSETQ, per germline. The CDR3 loop spans 16 amino acids. CDR3 loop: CASSLGGHLVQETQYF. The CDR3, as DNA: TGCGCCAGCAGCCTTGGCGGCCACCTCGTTCAAGAGACCCAGTACTTC.

This clone has just a few counts. The chain is built from TRBV27 and TRBJ2-5; 9 nucleotides align to TRBD1. CDR1 MNHEY and CDR2 SMNVEV come from the germline V gene (reference sequence). The junction had 10 bases not matched to a gene; V was cut back by 0 bases and J by 5 bases. The CDR3 covers 17 residues. The DNA for the CDR3 is TGTGCCAGCAGTTTATCGGTAACAGACAGGGGGGCTGAGACCCAGTACTTC. Translated: CASSLSVTDRGAETQYF.

This clone was seen only once. Germline and junction disagree at one end, which may indicate a read error. The rearrangement uses TRBV5-1 and TRBJ2-1; D is perhaps TRBD1 (5 bases). The length of the CDR3 is 16 residues. Germline V lookup: CDR1 SGHRS, CDR2 YFSETQ. The CDR3 sequence is CAISLRQTHSYNGQFF. The CDR3 DNA follows: TGTGCCATCAGCCTCAGACAGACCCACTCCTACAATGGGCAGTTCTTC.

This clone was recorded at least ten times. The CDR3 DNA reads as TGTGCCAGCCGTAAAGCGGGGGGGCCTGAAAATGAGCAGTTCTTC. It codes for CASRKAGGPENEQFF. The chain links TRBV9 to TRBJ2-1; 10 nucleotides align to TRBD2. The length of the CDR3 is 15 residues. V was pared by 7 bases and J by 7 bases, with 11 bases of the junction left unmatched. Germline V gene lookup returns CDR1 SGDLS and CDR2 YYNGEE. Based on the CDR3 plus reference TRBV9 and TRBJ2-1, the full variable domain is DSGVTQTPKHLITATGQRVTLRCSPRSGDLSVYWYQQSLDQGLQFLIQYYNGEERAKGNILERFSAQQFPDLHSELNLSSLELGDSALYFCASRKAGGPENEQFFGPGTRLTVL.

With respect to this clone: The same CDR3 arises from other DNA sequences in this sample as well. The J gene is TRBJ1-5, the V gene TRBV28; 11 bases map to TRBD1. V trimming: 6 bases; J trimming: 7 bases; junction bases outside the gene matches: 11. Germline V gives CDR1 MDHEN, CDR2 SYDVKM. There are 16 residues in the CDR3. Here the CDR3 DNA reads TGTGCCAGCAGCCCAGGGACAGGGGGACTAGGCCAGCCCCAGCATTTT. This encodes CASSPGTGGLGQPQHF. The variable domain in full, with the rest retrieved from reference TRBV28 and TRBJ1-5, is DVKVTQSSRYLVKRTGEKVFLECVQDMDHENMFWYRQDPGLGLRLIYFSYDVKMKEKGDIPEGYSVSREKKERFSLILESASTNQTSMYLCASSPGTGGLGQPQHFGDGTRLSIL.

This clone was observed once. At one boundary the junction diverges from the germline segment, which might be a read error. V gene TRBV20-1 combines with J gene TRBJ2-7; D remains ambiguous. Per the germline V gene, CDR1 is DFQATT and CDR2 is SNEGSKA (reference sequence). The CDR3 totals 15 residues. The CDR3 DNA reads as TGCAGTGCTAGAGATATGGAGACAACATCCTACGTGCAGTACTTC. It specifies CSARDMETTSYVQYF.

Ten or more counts support this clone. This chain joins TRBV6-2 or TRBV6-3 and TRBJ1-5; perhaps TRBD1 as D (5 bases). The germline CDR1 and CDR2 sequences are MNHEY and SVGEGT. Trimming cost V 4 bases and J 6 bases, with 22 bases left between them. The CDR3 is made up of 17 amino acids. The DNA for the CDR3 is TGTGCCAGCAGTTCGGGGGTGGTAAGGTGGGGGGGTCAGCCCCAGCATTTT. Translating it yields CASSSGVVRWGGQPQHF.

This clone was observed a handful of times. The rearrangement links TRBV6-1 to TRBJ1-2, with TRBD1 matching over 10 bases. The CDR3 spans 17 residues. V shed 0 bases, J shed 7 bases, and the junction held 11 bases outside the gene matches. Germline CDR1 reads MNHNS; CDR2 reads SASEGT. CDR3 DNA: TGTGCCAGCAGTGAAGCGGAAGTGACAGGGGGCGGAGGTGGCTACACCTTC. It codes for CASSEAEVTGGGGGYTF.

The V call is TRBV5-5, the J call TRBJ2-1; 9 nucleotides match TRBD2. This CDR3 comprises 17 residues. The ends lost 4 bases at V and 10 bases at J; junction bases unmatched: 18. CDR1 and CDR2 from the germline V gene are SGHKS and YYEKEE (reference sequence). The CDR3, as DNA: TGTGCCAGCAGCCGGGGACTAGCTGGGGGGGGTTCTAAGGAGCAGTTCTTC. This sequence encodes CASSRGLAGGGSKEQFF.